This T cell receptor (beta chain) is drawn from a study of T cells in localized non-small cell lung cancer (dated by TCRdb to about 2020). About the full investigation: T cell repertoires of hundreds of early-stage NSCLC patients were analyzed, with tumors being compared against uninvolved tumor-adjacent lungs. The cohort was made up of 200 to 250 treatment-naive NSCLC patients whose localized lung tumors had been resected. Of the NSCLC patients, 129 were male and 107 were female, and the mean age was roughly 61 years. General conclusions and limits of the study: Because the study design was exploratory, TCR variables were selected using unadjusted p-values without false-discovery rate correction. The highest T cell clonality was observed in uninvolved tumor-adjacent lung, where clonality exceeded that of tumor, suggesting that antigenic responses were more focused in uninvolved tumor-adjacent lung. Longer overall survival was associated with higher blood T cell density, whereas shorter survival was associated with higher adjacent-lung clonality. A median of 57 of the top 100 tumor clones turned up in the paired uninvolved adjacent lung, and 25 to 35 of those clones also ranked among the top 100 of that same adjacent lung. Because multi-region tumor sequencing was not performed, intratumor heterogeneity could not be ruled out.

In the case of this clone: Its antigen target is currently unknown. It has no much larger one-base neighbor in the sample; base qualities were not kept.

At diagnosis, tumor, uninvolved tumor-adjacent lung and peripheral blood were collected and then preserved as a mix of FFPE and fresh-frozen material. For TCR repertoire profiling, blood samples were analyzed as peripheral blood mononuclear cells. The immunoSEQ Assay was used to sequence TCR beta CDR3 regions from DNA. Under the source paper's analysis protocol: To compute T cell density, TCR beta template counts were normalized to usable DNA, which was estimated by amplifying housekeeping genes. Richness was estimated using the preseqR package, with extrapolation to 400,000 templates for PBMC samples and to 120,000 templates for tissue samples. Clonality was defined as one minus Pielou's evenness. Tissue-enriched TCRs were identified by differential abundance testing using productive amino-acid clonotypes, minimum total count 5 and alpha 0.1. The Jaccard Index and the Morisita Overlap Index were used to quantify repertoire overlap between compartments. GLIPH grouped TCR beta CDR3s together with public tetramer-defined viral CDR3s, and a viral motif had to include at least three viral sequences and show V-gene enrichment. TCRdb's version of the immuneACCESS table is confined to in-frame rearrangements and falls short of the full clone set. An unresolved V gene accounts for under half of the shortfall where checked; the remainder is of unknown origin. V, J and clone size derive from that table, while D and trimming were established from the DNA sequence. For this sample the table gives approximately 70,000 clones, of which less than 90% were detected only once. 20% to 25% of the sample lies in the top ten.

The CDR3 sequence holds 17 residues, the cysteine and phenylalanine included. CDR3 DNA only is kept here, 51 bases in frame from base 1. The sequencing used peripheral blood, collected before any cancer treatment. The receptor's source is a male donor older than 55 with stage III squamous cell lung carcinoma. The V and J segments used are TRBV21-1 and TRBJ1-6. TRBV21-1 is termed a pseudogene. The CDR3: CASSTLGTLDKNSPLHF. Here is the DNA: TGTGCCAGCAGCACCTTAGGGACTCTCGACAAGAATTCACCCCTCCACTTT.